This T cell receptor beta chain derives from a study of T cells in Graves' hyperthyroidism and ophthalmopathy. Study context: The initial diagnosis was the point when peripheral blood was collected, ahead of any treatment. Whole-study findings and limits: Before onset, ophthalmopathy was predicted by the model a median about six months earlier.

Clinical symptoms, serum thyroxine and TRAb, thyroid ultrasound and orbital computed tomography were used for the diagnoses. When hyperthyroidism was first diagnosed, the blood sample was taken, preceding any ophthalmopathy symptoms. This CDR3 contains 14 residues. Between the trimmed V and J ends, which lost 0 bases and 2 bases, there was a span of 7 bases. CDR1 and CDR2 from the germline V gene are SGHKS and YYEKEE (reference sequence). The table lists this clonotype with many counts. Its specificity is not known. Template material for amplifying TCR beta CDR3 regions consisted of RNA transcripts. The HTBI primer set served for first-round RT-PCR of the TCR CDR3. A single record per CDR3 protein comes from TCRdb applying MiXCR to the multiplex PCR reads. The sample yields about 380,000 distinct CDR3 sequences, roughly 14% seen once.

The chain employs TRBV5-5 and TRBJ2-3; D remains unclear. Sequencing input: blood. This receptor was obtained from a man aged 25-45 years with Graves' hyperthyroidism that later progressed to Graves' ophthalmopathy. In DNA, the CDR3 is TGTGCCAGCAGCTTGGTAAGGGACACAGATACGCAGTATTTT. This translates into CASSLVRDTDTQYF.